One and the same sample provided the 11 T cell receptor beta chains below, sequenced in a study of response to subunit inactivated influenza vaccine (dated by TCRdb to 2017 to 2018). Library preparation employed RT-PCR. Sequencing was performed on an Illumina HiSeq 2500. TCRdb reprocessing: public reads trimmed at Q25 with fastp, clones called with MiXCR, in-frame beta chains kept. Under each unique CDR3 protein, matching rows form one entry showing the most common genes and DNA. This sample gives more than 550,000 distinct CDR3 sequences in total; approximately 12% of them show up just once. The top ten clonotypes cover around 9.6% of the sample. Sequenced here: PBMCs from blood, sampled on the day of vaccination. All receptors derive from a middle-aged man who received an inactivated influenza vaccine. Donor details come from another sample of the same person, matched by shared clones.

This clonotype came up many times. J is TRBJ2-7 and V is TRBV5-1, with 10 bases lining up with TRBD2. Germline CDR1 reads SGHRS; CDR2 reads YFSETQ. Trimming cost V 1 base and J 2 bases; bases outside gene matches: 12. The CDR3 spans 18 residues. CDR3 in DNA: TGCGCCAGCAGCTTGCCTACAGACGCAACTAGCGGGACCTACGAGCAGTACTTC. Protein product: CASSLPTDATSGTYEQYF.

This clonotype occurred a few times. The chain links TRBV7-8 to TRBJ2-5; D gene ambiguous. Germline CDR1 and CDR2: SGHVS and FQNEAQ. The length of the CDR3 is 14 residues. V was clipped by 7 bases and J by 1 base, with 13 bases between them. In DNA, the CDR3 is TGTGCCAGCAACCTTCCAGGCATCCAAGAGACCCAGTACTTC. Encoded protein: CASNLPGIQETQYF.

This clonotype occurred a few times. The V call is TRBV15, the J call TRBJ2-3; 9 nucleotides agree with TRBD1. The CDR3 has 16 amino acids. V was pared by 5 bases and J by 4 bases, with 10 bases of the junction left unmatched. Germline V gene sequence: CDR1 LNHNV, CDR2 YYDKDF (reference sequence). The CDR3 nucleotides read TGTGCCACCAGCCCTACCGGGACAGGGCTCCCAGATACGCAGTATTTT. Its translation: CATSPTGTGLPDTQYF.

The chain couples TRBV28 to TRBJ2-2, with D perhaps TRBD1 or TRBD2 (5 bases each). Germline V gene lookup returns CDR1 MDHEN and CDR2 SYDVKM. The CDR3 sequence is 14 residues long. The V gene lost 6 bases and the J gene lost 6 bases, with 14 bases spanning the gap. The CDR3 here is CASRVVRGPGELFF. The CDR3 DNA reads TGTGCCAGCAGGGTGGTCCGGGGACCCGGGGAGCTGTTTTTT.

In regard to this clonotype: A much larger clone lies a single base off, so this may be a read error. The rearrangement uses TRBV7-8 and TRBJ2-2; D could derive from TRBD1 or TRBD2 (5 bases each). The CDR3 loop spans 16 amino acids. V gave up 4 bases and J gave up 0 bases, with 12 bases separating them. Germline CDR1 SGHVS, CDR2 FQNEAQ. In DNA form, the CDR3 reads TGTGCCAGCAGCTATATGAGAGGGGCGAACACCGGGGAGCTGTTTTTT. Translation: CASSYMRGANTGELFF.

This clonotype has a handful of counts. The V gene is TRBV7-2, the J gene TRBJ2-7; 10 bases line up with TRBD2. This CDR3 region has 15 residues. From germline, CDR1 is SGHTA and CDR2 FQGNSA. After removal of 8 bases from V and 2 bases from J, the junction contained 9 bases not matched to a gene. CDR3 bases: TGTGCCAGCGGACCGAGCGGGGGGGTTCCCTACGAGCAGTACTTC. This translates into CASGPSGGVPYEQYF.

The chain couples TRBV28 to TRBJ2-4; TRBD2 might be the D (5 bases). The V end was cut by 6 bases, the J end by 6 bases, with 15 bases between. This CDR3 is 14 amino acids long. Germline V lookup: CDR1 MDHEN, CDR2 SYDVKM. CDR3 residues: CASRKASTTNIQYF. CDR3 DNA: TGTGCCAGCAGAAAGGCTAGCACCACAAACATTCAGTACTTC. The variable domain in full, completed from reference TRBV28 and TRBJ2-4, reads DVKVTQSSRYLVKRTGEKVFLECVQDMDHENMFWYRQDPGLGLRLIYFSYDVKMKEKGDIPEGYSVSREKKERFSLILESASTNQTSMYLCASRKASTTNIQYFGAGTRLSVL.

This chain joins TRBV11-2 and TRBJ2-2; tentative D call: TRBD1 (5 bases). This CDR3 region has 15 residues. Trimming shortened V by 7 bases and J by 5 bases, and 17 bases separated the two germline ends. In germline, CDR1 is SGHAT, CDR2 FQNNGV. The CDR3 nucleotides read TGTGCCAGCACGGTGGGCAGGGTTGGGACCGGGGAGCTGTTTTTT. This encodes CASTVGRVGTGELFF.

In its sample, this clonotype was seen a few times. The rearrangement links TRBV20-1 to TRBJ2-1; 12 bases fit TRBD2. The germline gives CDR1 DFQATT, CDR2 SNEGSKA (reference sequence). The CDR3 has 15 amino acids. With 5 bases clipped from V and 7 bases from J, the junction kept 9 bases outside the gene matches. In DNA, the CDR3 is TGCAGTGCTCTACCACGGACTAGCGGGACAAATGAGCAGTTCTTC. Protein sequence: CSALPRTSGTNEQFF.

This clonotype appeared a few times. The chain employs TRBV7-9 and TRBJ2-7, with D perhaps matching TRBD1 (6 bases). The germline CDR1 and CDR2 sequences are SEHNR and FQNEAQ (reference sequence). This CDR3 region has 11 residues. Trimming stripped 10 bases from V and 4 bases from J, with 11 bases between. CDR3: CATADRYEQYF. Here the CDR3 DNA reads TGTGCCACCGCGGACAGATACGAGCAGTACTTC.

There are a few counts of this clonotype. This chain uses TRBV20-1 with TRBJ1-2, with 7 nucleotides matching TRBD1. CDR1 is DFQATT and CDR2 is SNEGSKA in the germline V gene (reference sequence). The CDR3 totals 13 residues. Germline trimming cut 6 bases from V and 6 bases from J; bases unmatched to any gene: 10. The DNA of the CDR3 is TGCAGTGCGGACCCACAGGGGATGGATGGCTACACCTTC. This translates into CSADPQGMDGYTF.